This record concerns one T cell receptor (beta chain) sequence. These data originate in a study of shared clonotypes between healthy human individuals. Splitting of each subset's genomic DNA was done evenly across several immunoSEQ plates. In the authors' workflow: Without quality scores, immunoSEQ junctional reads could not be filtered like full-length reads. The data were produced by immunoSEQ multiplex PCR, yet TCRdb's version contains in-frame clones alone and is incomplete. The V and J calls and the clone size are those of that table, but D and trimming were determined from the DNA. Of 2.3 million or so clones listed, 93% are singletons. Sequencing was performed on naive CD4+ T cells from PBMCs. Specified subset: CD45RA+ positively selected. This TCR came from a man aged 18 to 29 in good health. Some clones in this sample may be carry-over from other donors' samples.

The CDR3 DNA follows: TGTGCCAGCAGCGAAATCTCGGGAAGTTGGGAGACCCAGTACTTC. Translated, it gives CASSEISGSWETQYF. This chain links TRBV5-4 with TRBJ2-5; maybe TRBD2 (5 bases). There are 15 residues in the CDR3. CDR1 and CDR2 (germline): SGHNT, YYREEE (reference sequence). Trimming took 4 bases from V and 5 from J, leaving 18 bases between them. The full variable domain, with the rest looked up from reference TRBV5-4 and TRBJ2-5, is ETGVTQSPTHLIKTRGQQVTLRCSSQSGHNTVSWYQQALGQGPQFIFQYYREEENGRGNFPPRFSGLQFPNYSSELNVNALELDDSALYLCASSEISGSWETQYFGPGTRLLVL.